What follows describes a single T cell receptor (beta chain). Other DNA sequences in this sample translate to the same CDR3. As originally analysed: Reference gene primer amplification gave nucleated cell count estimates. Clones were read by immunoSEQ multiplex PCR, and TCRdb kept only the in-frame ones, dropping some. V, J and clone size derive from that table, while D and trimming were established from the DNA sequence. The sample carries under 300,000 clones, 85% to 90% recorded once. Trimming stripped 2 bases from V and 5 bases from J, with 12 bases between. The germline gives CDR1 MNHEY, CDR2 SVGAGI. The CDR3 has 14 residues. This entry is derived from a study of blood T cell repertoires in COVID-19. At the level of the study: The cDNA or gDNA used as material had been derived from T cells, B-cell-depleted T cells, or PBMCs.

The clonotype comes from a woman in her thirties or forties with acute or convalescent COVID-19. Sequenced material: peripheral blood. This chain connects TRBV6-5 to TRBJ1-2; tentatively, D is TRBD1 (6 bases). The CDR3 DNA follows: TGTGCCAGCAGTTACAGCACAGGGAAATATGGCTACACCTTC. Translation gives CASSYSTGKYGYTF.